These T cell receptor beta chains were read from a single sample in a study of PD-1 blockade in classical Hodgkin lymphoma. The method was immunoSEQ multiplex PCR; TCRdb's version includes in-frame clones alone and lacks a portion of them. The sample consists of about 13,000 clones, around 80% of them appearing once. Sample: peripheral blood mononuclear cells (PBMCs), taken at baseline. The receptor set was obtained from a human donor with classical Hodgkin lymphoma. The CDR3 runs from the conserved cysteine through the conserved F or W. D genes are given only for firm matches. Part of the rows lack a size; the others show once, few, many or a class for expanded clones.

length: 16; V: TRBV29-1; J: TRBJ2-6; D: TRBD2; size: .; CDR3: CSAKLAPLAGANVLTF; DNA: TGCAGCGCCAAACTAGCGCCTTTGGCTGGGGCCAACGTCCTGACTTTC
length: 15; V: TRBV15; J: TRBJ2-5; D: TRBD2; size: .; CDR3: CATSWTSGGQETQYF; DNA: TGTGCCACCAGCTGGACTAGCGGGGGGCAAGAGACCCAGTACTTC
length: 11; V: TRBV6-5; J: TRBJ2-1; D: .; size: .; CDR3: CASSSIYEQFF; DNA: TGTGCCAGCAGTTCGATCTATGAGCAGTTCTTC
length: 15; V: TRBV5-4; J: TRBJ1-2; D: TRBD1; size: .; CDR3: CASSLAKTGGYGYTF; DNA: TGTGCCAGCAGCTTGGCAAAGACAGGGGGCTATGGCTACACCTTC
length: 14; V: TRBV11-3; J: TRBJ2-7; D: .; size: .; CDR3: CASSLGGSGYEQYF; DNA: TGTGCCAGCAGCTTAGGGGGGTCGGGATACGAGCAGTACTTC
length: 12; V: TRBV5-6; J: TRBJ1-1; D: .; size: .; CDR3: CASLRTNTEAFF; DNA: TGTGCCAGCCTGAGGACGAACACTGAAGCTTTCTTT
length: 14; V: TRBV2; J: TRBJ1-2; D: .; size: .; CDR3: CASKTEGLGYGYTF; DNA: TGTGCCAGCAAAACGGAGGGTCTTGGCTATGGCTACACCTTC
length: 14; V: TRBV5-4; J: TRBJ2-7; D: TRBD1; size: once; CDR3: CASSFGTGSYEQYF; DNA: TGTGCCAGCAGCTTCGGGACAGGGTCCTACGAGCAGTACTTC
length: 15; V: TRBV7-6; J: TRBJ1-3; D: .; size: once; CDR3: CASSLEHVSGNTIYF; DNA: TGTGCCAGCAGCTTAGAACACGTCTCTGGAAACACCATATATTTT
length: 14; V: TRBV7-8; J: TRBJ1-5; D: .; size: once; CDR3: CASSFDEGRQPQHF; DNA: TGTGCCAGCAGCTTTGATGAAGGGAGACAGCCCCAGCATTTT
length: 14; V: TRBV11-3; J: TRBJ2-1; D: .; size: .; CDR3: CASSSSGSHNEQFF; DNA: TGTGCCAGCAGCTCCTCCGGGAGCCACAATGAGCAGTTCTTC
length: 15; V: TRBV2; J: TRBJ2-2; D: TRBD1; size: .; CDR3: CASSGQGADTGELFF; DNA: TGTGCCAGCAGCGGACAGGGGGCGGACACCGGGGAGCTGTTTTTT
length: 17; V: TRBV5-7; J: TRBJ2-2; D: TRBD2; size: .; CDR3: CASSRGLAGGNTGELFF; DNA: TGTGCCAGCAGCAGGGGACTAGCGGGGGGGAACACCGGGGAGCTGTTTTTT
length: 14; V: TRBV5-1; J: TRBJ2-6; D: .; size: .; CDR3: CASSLKAGANVLTF; DNA: TGCGCCAGCAGCTTAAAAGCTGGGGCCAACGTCCTGACTTTC
length: 15; V: TRBV14; J: TRBJ2-2; D: TRBD2; size: .; CDR3: CASSPGGLSTGELFF; DNA: TGTGCCAGCAGCCCGGGGGGGCTAAGCACCGGGGAGCTGTTTTTT